This passage covers 24 T cell receptor beta chains from one sample sequenced in a study of cytomegalovirus exposure and HLA in healthy donors. Both 60 Vbeta primers and 13 Jbeta primers went into the PCR. Clones were read by immunoSEQ multiplex PCR, and TCRdb kept only the in-frame ones, dropping some. The sample lists 90,000 to 120,000 clones, over 70% seen once, with about 2.2% in the top ten. The sample consisted of PBMCs. These receptors were collected from a man aged 25-45 years in good health and CMV-seronegative.

The sample holds one count of this clone. V gene TRBV4-2 combines with J gene TRBJ2-7; 8 positions match TRBD2. The CDR3 covers 16 residues. Germline trimming cut 4 bases from V and 5 bases from J; bases unmatched to any gene: 13. Germline V gives CDR1 LGHNA, CDR2 YNFKEQ. CDR3 sequence (DNA): TGTGCCAGCAGCCCCACCCAGGCTAGCGGGTCGAACGAGCAGTACTTC. This encodes CASSPTQASGSNEQYF.

The chain carries TRBV7-8 and TRBJ2-1; 8 positions match TRBD2. The V gene's germline CDR1 is SGHVS and CDR2 FQNEAQ. V lost 1 base to trimming and J lost 7 bases; unmatched junction nucleotides: 6. There are 15 residues in the CDR3. CDR3 in DNA: TGTGCCAGCAGCTTAGGAGCGGGAGTACGGAATGAGCAGTTCTTC. It translates to CASSLGAGVRNEQFF.

In DNA, the CDR3 is TGTGCCAGCAGCCCGCGTCCGGGACAGGGTGGGAACGAGCAGTACTTC. As protein: CASSPRPGQGGNEQYF. V gene TRBV7-2 combines with J gene TRBJ2-7, with TRBD1 matching over 9 bases. V gave up 5 bases and J gave up 5 bases; unmatched junction bases: 13. Germline V gives CDR1 SGHTA, CDR2 FQGNSA. This CDR3 region has 16 residues.

The rearrangement links TRBV10-3 to TRBJ1-2; D possibly corresponds to TRBD1 (5 bases). This CDR3 contains 14 residues. V gave up 6 bases and J gave up 4 bases, with 15 bases separating them. Germline CDR1 ENHRY, CDR2 SYGVKD. The CDR3 loop reads CAIRGGETPYGYTF. Here the CDR3 DNA reads TGTGCCATCAGGGGAGGGGAAACCCCCTATGGCTACACCTTC.

The V gene is TRBV6-4, the J gene TRBJ2-3; maybe TRBD2 (6 bases). Germline V gene data show CDR1 as MRHNA and CDR2 as SNTAGT. CDR3 size: 13 residues. V was shortened by 3 bases and J by 11 bases, with 15 bases between the two germline ends. The CDR3: CASSDFGSEGQYF. CDR3 in DNA: TGTGCCAGCAGTGATTTCGGGAGCGAGGGGCAGTATTTT.

This chain links TRBV21-1 with TRBJ1-2; the table gives TRBD1 as D, unverified against the DNA. TRBV21-1 is a documented pseudogene. The CDR3 covers 12 residues. The CDR3 sequence is CASSWTVYGYTF. The CDR3 DNA reads as TGTGCCAGCAGTTGGACAGTCTATGGCTACACCTTC.

The genes are TRBV11-3 and TRBJ2-1; tentatively, D is TRBD2 (6 bases). The germline V and J ends were trimmed by 1 base and 11 bases, with 12 bases remaining between them. The CDR3 has 13 residues. Germline-derived CDR1 and CDR2 are SGHNT and YENEEA. The CDR3 sequence is CASSLGTTTQQFF. CDR3 DNA: TGTGCCAGCAGCTTAGGGACTACCACCCAGCAGTTCTTC.

The chain uses TRBV5-1 and TRBJ2-7, with 7 bases lining up with TRBD2. V was clipped by 0 bases and J by 7 bases; unmatched bases: 4. CDR1 and CDR2 (germline): SGHRS, YFSETQ. This CDR3 is built from 13 residues. The CDR3 loop reads CASSLGGAGEQYF. The CDR3 nucleotides read TGCGCCAGCAGCTTGGGTGGAGCGGGGGAGCAGTACTTC.

The chain carries TRBV19 and TRBJ2-3, with D tentatively TRBD2 (5 bases). Germline lookup yields CDR1 LNHDA and CDR2 SQIVND (reference sequence). V was clipped by 4 bases and J by 5 bases, with 10 bases between them. This CDR3 is built from 13 residues. Here the CDR3 reads CASSSQRLDTQYF. The CDR3 bases are TGTGCCAGTAGTAGCCAGCGGCTAGATACGCAGTATTTT.

The V call is TRBV7-3, the J call TRBJ2-1; tentatively, D is TRBD2 (5 bases). Germline values: CDR1 SGHTA, CDR2 FQGTGA. This CDR3 comprises 13 residues. Trimming removed 4 bases at V and 4 bases at J, with 8 bases between. DNA for the CDR3: TGTGCCAGCAGCTCCAGCGGTTACAATGAGCAGTTCTTC. Its translation is CASSSSGYNEQFF.

The rearrangement joins TRBV21-1 to TRBJ1-5; the DNA was not used to check the table's D call, TRBD1. TRBV21-1 corresponds to a pseudogene. The CDR3 has 18 residues. The CDR3 region is CASSKYREGRYSNQPQHF. The CDR3 DNA follows: TGTGCCAGCAGCAAGTACAGGGAAGGCCGATATAGCAATCAGCCCCAGCATTTT.

This rearrangement joins TRBV9 to TRBJ1-2; TRBD1 aligns across 7 bases. In germline, CDR1 is SGDLS, CDR2 YYNGEE. With V trimmed by 4 bases and J by 2 bases, 2 bases remained unmatched. This CDR3 contains 13 residues. CDR3 DNA: TGTGCCAGCAGCAGAGGGGGCAACTATGGCTACACCTTC. It codes for CASSRGGNYGYTF.

This sequence joins TRBV30 and TRBJ2-3; D is unclear. This CDR3 has 13 residues. Germline V lookup: CDR1 GTSNPN, CDR2 SVGIG (reference sequence). V was clipped by 2 bases and J by 6 bases, with 12 bases between them. The CDR3 DNA follows: TGTGCCTGGAGTCTAGGCTCGGGTGATACGCAGTATTTT. Protein: CAWSLGSGDTQYF. Full variable domain (outside the CDR3, taken from reference TRBV30 and TRBJ2-3): SQTIHQWPATLVQPVGSPLSLECTVEGTSNPNLYWYRQAAGRGLQLLFYSVGIGQISSEVPQNLSASRPQDRQFILSSKKLLLSDSGFYLCAWSLGSGDTQYFGPGTRLTVL.

The chain recombines TRBV7-9 with TRBJ1-2; 8 bases map to TRBD1. CDR3 length: 14 residues. Germline V gene lookup returns CDR1 SEHNR and CDR2 FQNEAQ (reference sequence). The trim removed 3 bases at V and 6 bases at J, leaving 6 bases unmatched. The CDR3, as DNA: TGTGCCAGCAGCTTGATGGACAGGGCAGATGGCTACACCTTC. Translating gives CASSLMDRADGYTF.

Notes on this clone: An end of the junction differs from the germline gene, which may be a read error. The chain links TRBV7-7 to TRBJ2-1, with 8 bases that match TRBD2. The germline gives CDR1 SSHAT, CDR2 FNYEAQ (reference sequence). The CDR3 spans 13 residues. The CDR3 region is CASSPGGGIEQFF. The CDR3 DNA reads as TGTGCTAGCAGCCCCGGGGGGGGGATTGAGCAGTTCTTC.

The chain couples TRBV10-2 to TRBJ2-7, with D possibly being TRBD2 (6 bases). The CDR3 has 15 residues. Trimming left V 4 bases short and J 6 bases short, with 19 bases between. Germline V gene data show CDR1 as WSHSY and CDR2 as SAAADI. In nucleotides, the CDR3 is TGCGCCAGCAGTGGAGGAGGGACGGTTCCACGCGAGCAGTACTTC. It translates to CASSGGGTVPREQYF.

This clone was found a few times. As DNA, the CDR3 is TGTGCCAGCAGACCTCGACAAGCAACTAATGAAAAACTGTTTTTT. This sequence encodes CASRPRQATNEKLFF. The chain carries TRBV2 and TRBJ1-4; D unresolved. Trimming took 6 bases from V and 0 from J, leaving 11 bases between them. The CDR3 has 15 amino acids. The germline CDR1 and CDR2 sequences are SNHLY and FYNNEI.

The J gene is TRBJ1-6, the V gene TRBV29-1; D unclear. The CDR3 contains 13 residues. Germline V gives CDR1 SQVTM, CDR2 ANQGSEA. The V gene lost 0 bases and the J gene lost 3 bases, with 3 bases spanning the gap. CDR3 DNA: TGCAGCGTTGAAGAGAGCTATAATTCACCCCTCCACTTT. It is translated as CSVEESYNSPLHF.

V and J are TRBV20-1 and TRBJ2-7; D is unresolved. V was clipped by 7 bases and J by 3 bases, with 7 bases between them. Germline V CDR1 and CDR2: DFQATT, SNEGSKA (reference sequence). This CDR3 is 10 amino acids long. CDR3: CSVRSYEQYF. CDR3 coding DNA: TGCAGTGTCCGTAGCTACGAGCAGTACTTC.

The rearrangement links TRBV19 to TRBJ2-5; TRBD2 agrees at 8 bases. The V gene end was trimmed by 11 bases and the J gene end by 4 bases; junction bases not matched to a gene: 12. CDR3 length equals 14 residues. The V gene's germline CDR1 is LNHDA and CDR2 SQIVND (reference sequence). The CDR3 sequence: CAASGGSVRETQYF. DNA of the CDR3: TGTGCCGCGTCGGGGGGGTCGGTAAGAGAGACCCAGTACTTC.

The gene calls are TRBV7-6 and TRBJ2-7, with 7 nucleotides matching TRBD2. V gave up 4 bases and J gave up 2 bases; unmatched junction bases: 14. Germline CDR1 is SGHVS and CDR2 is FNYEAQ. This CDR3 contains 17 residues. The CDR3 DNA reads as TGTGCCAGCAGCTCCGCACTTTCATTAGCGGGCGCCTACGAGCAGTACTTC. The encoded protein is CASSSALSLAGAYEQYF.

The V and J genes are TRBV29-1 and TRBJ2-5; 10 positions match TRBD2. Trimming cost V 6 bases and J 2 bases; bases outside gene matches: 12. Germline values: CDR1 SQVTM, CDR2 ANQGSEA. The CDR3 has 16 amino acids. The CDR3 DNA reads as TGCAGCGTCCTCGGACTAGCGGTGATAAATCAAGAGACCCAGTACTTC. It is translated as CSVLGLAVINQETQYF.

With regard to this clone: The sample carries other DNA sequences with the same CDR3. J is TRBJ1-1 and V is TRBV7-3; tentatively, D is TRBD1 (5 bases). The V end lost 2 bases, the J end lost 1 base, and 5 bases lay between the germline ends. The CDR3 contains 13 residues. Germline V gives CDR1 SGHTA, CDR2 FQGTGA. The CDR3 sequence: CASSLGQNTEAFF. CDR3 DNA: TGTGCCAGCAGCTTAGGACAGAACACTGAAGCTTTCTTT.

This clone showed up just once. J is TRBJ1-2 and V is TRBV25-1, with TRBD1 matching over 8 bases. Germline V lookup: CDR1 MGHDK, CDR2 SYGVNS. J lost 7 bases, V lost 5 bases, and 9 bases had no gene match. The CDR3 spans 14 residues. This CDR3 reads CASSSPRGLGGYTF. The CDR3 DNA sequence: TGTGCCAGCAGTTCTCCCAGGGGGCTGGGTGGCTACACCTTC.